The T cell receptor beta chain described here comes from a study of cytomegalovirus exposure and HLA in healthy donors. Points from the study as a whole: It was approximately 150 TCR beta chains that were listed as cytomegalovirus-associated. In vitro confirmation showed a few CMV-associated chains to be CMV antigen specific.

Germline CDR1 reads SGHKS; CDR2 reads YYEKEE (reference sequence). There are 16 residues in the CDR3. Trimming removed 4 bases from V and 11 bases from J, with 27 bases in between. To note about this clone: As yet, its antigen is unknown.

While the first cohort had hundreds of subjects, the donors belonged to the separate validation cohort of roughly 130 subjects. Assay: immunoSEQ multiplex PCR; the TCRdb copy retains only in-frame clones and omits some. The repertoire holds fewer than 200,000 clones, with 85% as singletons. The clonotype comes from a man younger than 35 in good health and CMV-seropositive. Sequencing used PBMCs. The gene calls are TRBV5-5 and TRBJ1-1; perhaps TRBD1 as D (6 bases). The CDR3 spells CASSRTSGTSLGRAFF. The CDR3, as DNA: TGTGCCAGCAGCCGCACATCCGGGACATCCTTGGGTAGGGCTTTCTTT.